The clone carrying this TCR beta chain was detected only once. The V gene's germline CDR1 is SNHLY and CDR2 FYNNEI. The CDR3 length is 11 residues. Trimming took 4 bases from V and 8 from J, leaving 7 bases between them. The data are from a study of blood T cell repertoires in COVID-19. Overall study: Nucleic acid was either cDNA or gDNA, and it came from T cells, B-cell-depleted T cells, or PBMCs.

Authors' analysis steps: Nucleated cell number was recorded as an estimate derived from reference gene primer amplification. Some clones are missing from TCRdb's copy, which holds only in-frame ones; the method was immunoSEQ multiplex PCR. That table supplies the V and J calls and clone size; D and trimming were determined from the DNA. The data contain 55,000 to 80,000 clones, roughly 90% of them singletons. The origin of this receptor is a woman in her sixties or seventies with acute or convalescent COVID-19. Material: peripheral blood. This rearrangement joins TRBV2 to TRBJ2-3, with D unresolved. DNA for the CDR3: TGTGCCAGCAGTGGTGGCGGTACGCAGTATTTT. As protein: CASSGGGTQYF.